These 21 T cell receptor beta chains were sequenced from one sample in a study of OX40 agonist ivuxolimab in advanced cancers. Sequencing used immunoSEQ multiplex PCR; TCRdb keeps in-frame clones, though not all of them. The sample includes about 47,000 clones, around 84% of them seen just once. The sequenced sample was CD4+ or CD8+ T cells sorted from blood, obtained in a trial of the OX40 agonist ivuxolimab. The receptor source for this set is an adult with an advanced solid tumor such as melanoma, head and neck, liver or kidney cancer.

The chain links TRBV7-3 to TRBJ1-1; a weak D match, TRBD1 (5 bases). Between the trimmed V and J ends, which lost 3 bases and 8 bases, there was a span of 13 bases. The CDR3 length is 13 residues. Germline values: CDR1 SGHTA, CDR2 FQGTGA. CDR3 region: CASSFLLDREAFF. The CDR3 DNA reads TGTGCCAGCAGCTTCCTCCTTGACAGAGAAGCTTTCTTT.

The rearrangement uses TRBV7-2 and TRBJ2-2; 7 bases are a match to TRBD1. V shed 5 bases and J 4 bases; nucleotides not matched to a gene: 10. The germline V gene has CDR1 SGHTA and CDR2 FQGNSA. This CDR3 is 16 amino acids long. The CDR3 reads CASSPFPGQFTGELFF. CDR3 DNA sequence: TGTGCCAGCAGCCCCTTCCCGGGACAGTTCACCGGGGAGCTGTTTTTT. Filled out from reference TRBV7-2 and TRBJ2-2, the complete variable domain reads GAGVSQSPSNKVTEKGKDVELRCDPISGHTALYWYRQSLGQGLEFLIYFQGNSAPDKSGLPSDRFSAERTGGSVSTLTIQRTQQEDSAVYLCASSPFPGQFTGELFFGEGSRLTVL.

CDR3 loop: CASSLQGYEQYF. CDR3 nucleotides: TGTGCCAGCAGTTTACAGGGCTACGAGCAGTACTTC. The chain links TRBV28 to TRBJ2-7, with D possibly TRBD1 on 5 matching bases. V was shortened by 2 bases and J by 3 bases, with 5 bases between the two germline ends. This CDR3 region has 12 residues. Germline CDR1 reads MDHEN; CDR2 reads SYDVKM.

On this clone: Compared with germline, one end of the junction differs, possibly owing to a read error. V is TRBV5-4 and J is TRBJ2-7; tentative D call: TRBD2 (6 bases). The CDR3 loop spans 13 amino acids. Germline assignment: CDR1 SGHNT and CDR2 YYREEE (reference sequence). This chain's CDR3 is CASSLGGTGPVHF. The DNA for the CDR3 is TGTGCCAGCAGCTTAGGCGGGACTGGCCCTGTGCACTTC.

The chain carries TRBV7-9 and TRBJ2-7; the D is unclear. CDR3 length: 16 residues. Germline CDR1 reads SEHNR; CDR2 reads FQNEAQ (reference sequence). V lost 3 bases, J lost 0 bases, and 15 bases lay in between. Here the CDR3 reads CASSFEIRSSSYEQYF. CDR3 bases: TGTGCCAGCAGCTTTGAAATCCGCTCCTCCTCCTACGAGCAGTACTTC.

As regards this clone: Other nucleotide sequences in the sample specify the same CDR3. The gene calls are TRBV27 and TRBJ1-2; no firm D call. Trimming cost V 0 bases and J 1 base, with 3 bases left between them. The CDR3 contains 13 residues. Germline V gene lookup returns CDR1 MNHEY and CDR2 SMNVEV (reference sequence). CDR3 DNA sequence: TGTGCCAGCAGTTTATCGGTTAACTATGGCTACACCTTC. Translating it yields CASSLSVNYGYTF.

This clone was seen once. The chain links TRBV5-5 to TRBJ1-4; D not resolved. The CDR3 runs to 16 residues. Trimming took off 0 bases at V and 0 bases at J, with 9 bases between the two ends. Per the germline V gene, CDR1 is SGHKS and CDR2 is YYEKEE (reference sequence). This chain's CDR3 is CASSLEGFATNEKLFF. In DNA, the CDR3 is TGTGCCAGCAGCTTGGAGGGATTTGCAACTAATGAAAAACTGTTTTTT.

The chain carries TRBV28 and TRBJ2-7; D could derive from TRBD1 or TRBD2 (5 bases each). CDR3 length equals 13 residues. V was shortened by 3 bases and J by 5 bases, with 11 bases between the two germline ends. Germline V gene lookup returns CDR1 MDHEN and CDR2 SYDVKM. The DNA for the CDR3 is TGTGCCAGCAGTTTGGGGGTGGGGCACGAGCAGTACTTC. This gives the protein CASSLGVGHEQYF.

This clone was seen once. The gene calls are TRBV30 and TRBJ2-7; no definite D call. V gave up 4 bases and J gave up 1 base, with 11 bases separating them. The CDR3 sequence is 13 residues long. Germline V CDR1 and CDR2: GTSNPN, SVGIG (reference sequence). Here the CDR3 reads CAWTADPSYEQYF. CDR3 DNA: TGTGCCTGGACCGCGGATCCTTCCTACGAGCAGTACTTC.

This clone was recorded once. V usage is TRBV6-5 and J usage is TRBJ2-7; the D is unclear. V was trimmed by 2 bases and J by 3 bases, leaving 8 bases between them. The CDR3 is 13 amino acids. CDR1 and CDR2 from the germline V gene are MNHEY and SVGAGI. The CDR3 sequence is CASSYAKGYEQYF. In DNA form, the CDR3 reads TGTGCCAGCAGTTACGCGAAGGGCTACGAGCAGTACTTC.

The chain recombines TRBV19 with TRBJ1-4; 9 nucleotides line up with TRBD1. The CDR3 spans 18 residues. V lost 3 bases and J lost 0; bases outside the gene matches: 8. CDR1 and CDR2 from the germline V gene are LNHDA and SQIVND (reference sequence). CDR3 nucleotides: TGTGCCAGTAGTATGAACGACAGGGGGAGTGCAACTAATGAAAAACTGTTTTTT. Residues: CASSMNDRGSATNEKLFF.

This rearrangement joins TRBV27 to TRBJ2-5; possible D gene TRBD2, 6 bases. The CDR3 has 14 amino acids. Germline V gene lookup returns CDR1 MNHEY and CDR2 SMNVEV (reference sequence). V was clipped by 2 bases and J by 4 bases, with 11 bases between them. The CDR3, as DNA: TGTGCCAGCAGTTTAATCGGCGGGGTAGAGACCCAGTACTTC. Amino acid sequence: CASSLIGGVETQYF.

This sequence joins TRBV7-9 and TRBJ2-3; 9 bases agree with TRBD1. This CDR3 has 14 residues. V was clipped by 7 bases and J by 5 bases; unmatched bases: 7. In germline, CDR1 is SEHNR, CDR2 FQNEAQ (reference sequence). CDR3 sequence reads: CASTKTGGEDTQYF. CDR3 sequence (DNA): TGTGCCAGCACCAAGACAGGGGGAGAAGATACGCAGTATTTT.

The chain uses TRBV7-9 and TRBJ2-2; 9 bases fit TRBD1. The junction had 7 bases not matched to a gene; V was cut back by 6 bases and J by 5 bases. Germline V CDR1 and CDR2: SEHNR, FQNEAQ (reference sequence). The CDR3 is made up of 15 amino acids. The CDR3, as DNA: TGTGCCAGCAGTCTGGCGGGACAGGGTACCGGGGAGCTGTTTTTT. Protein sequence: CASSLAGQGTGELFF.

The chain uses TRBV9 and TRBJ1-6; weak D call: TRBD1 (5 bases). Trimming cost V 4 bases and J 19 bases, with 18 bases left between them. CDR1 and CDR2 from the germline V gene are SGDLS and YYNGEE. This CDR3 spans 12 amino acids. CDR3: CASSFEGLHMHF. The CDR3 nucleotides are TGTGCCAGCAGCTTTGAGGGACTGCACATGCACTTT. The whole variable domain, remainder taken from reference TRBV9 and TRBJ1-6, is DSGVTQTPKHLITATGQRVTLRCSPRSGDLSVYWYQQSLDQGLQFLIQYYNGEERAKGNILERFSAQQFPDLHSELNLSSLELGDSALYFCASSFEGLHMHFGNGTRLTVT.

Worth noting for this clone: At one boundary the junction diverges from the germline segment, which might be a read error. Other nucleotide sequences from this sample produce the same CDR3. The V gene is TRBV30, the J gene TRBJ1-5; D uncertain. The germline CDR1 and CDR2 sequences are GTSNPN and SVGIG (reference sequence). This CDR3 spans 16 amino acids. The DNA of the CDR3 is TGTGCCTGGAGCGACCGGAGACCCTTTGGTGGTCAGCCCCAGCACTTT. Translation gives CAWSDRRPFGGQPQHF. Full variable domain (missing parts from reference TRBV30 and TRBJ1-5): SQTIHQWPATLVQPVGSPLSLECTVEGTSNPNLYWYRQAAGRGLQLLFYSVGIGQISSEVPQNLSASRPQDRQFILSSKKLLLSDSGFYLCAWSDRRPFGGQPQHFGDGTRLSIL.

The J gene is TRBJ2-7, the V gene TRBV14, with 9 nucleotides matching TRBD1. Trimming removed 4 bases from V and 6 bases from J; junction bases left unmatched: 4. Germline-derived CDR1 and CDR2 are SGHDN and FVKESK. The CDR3 is made up of 13 amino acids. The DNA for the CDR3 is TGTGCCAGCAGCCCCGGGACAGGGCCCGAGCAGTACTTC. Its translation: CASSPGTGPEQYF.

Worth noting for this clone: Other nucleotide sequences from this sample produce the same CDR3. This sequence joins TRBV5-1 and TRBJ2-1; 12 nucleotides match TRBD2. CDR1 and CDR2 (germline): SGHRS, YFSETQ. After removal of 0 bases from V and 7 bases from J, the junction contained 2 bases not matched to a gene. This CDR3 region has 15 residues. CDR3 region: CASSLETSGRNEQFF. The CDR3 nucleotides read TGCGCCAGCAGCTTGGAAACTAGCGGGAGGAATGAGCAGTTCTTC.

This clone was seen more than once but under ten times. This rearrangement joins TRBV14 to TRBJ2-1; no clear D gene. The CDR3 runs to 16 residues. Germline values: CDR1 SGHDN, CDR2 FVKESK. V was clipped by 0 bases and J by 2 bases, with 11 bases between them. The CDR3 loop reads CASSQEVWTAYNEQFF. CDR3 coding DNA: TGTGCCAGCAGCCAAGAAGTATGGACCGCCTACAATGAGCAGTTCTTC.

V and J are TRBV4-2 and TRBJ2-7; tentative D call: TRBD1 (9 bases). V shed 0 bases and J shed 6 bases, with 18 bases lying between them. Germline-derived CDR1 and CDR2 are LGHNA and YNFKEQ. The CDR3 totals 16 residues. The DNA of the CDR3 is TGTGCCAGCAGCCAAGATAGCGGGGACAGGGCCTTCGAGCAGTACTTC. It encodes CASSQDSGDRAFEQYF.

V is TRBV27 and J is TRBJ2-1; D gene unclear. V lost 1 base to trimming and J lost 2 bases, with 12 bases between them. The CDR3 extends over 16 amino acids. Germline values: CDR1 MNHEY, CDR2 SMNVEV (reference sequence). As DNA, the CDR3 is TGTGCCAGCAGTTTATACTTACTATCACCCTACAATGAGCAGTTCTTC. Its translation: CASSLYLLSPYNEQFF.